Following are 2 T cell receptor beta chains from one sample sequenced in a study of T cell changes during pregnancy in multiple sclerosis. Profiled with immunoSEQ multiplex PCR; TCRdb holds only in-frame clones, not every one. The sample holds fewer than 70,000 clones, approximately 91% seen once. Material: peripheral blood, obtained in the third trimester of pregnancy. All receptors derive from a female donor with multiple sclerosis, enrolled in a pregnancy study.

This clone was recorded once. J is TRBJ2-1 and V is TRBV5-1; TRBD1 matches at 10 bases. V dropped 0 bases and J dropped 7; count of bases not matched to a gene: 4. Germline CDR1 reads SGHRS; CDR2 reads YFSETQ. This CDR3 has 15 amino acids. CDR3 bases: TGCGCCAGCAGCTTGGGACAGGGGGCGAGAAATGAGCAGTTCTTC. Translation: CASSLGQGARNEQFF.

This clone was recorded only once. The V call is TRBV7-2, the J call TRBJ2-5, with 8 bases identical to TRBD2. CDR1 is SGHTA and CDR2 is FQGNSA in the germline V gene. The CDR3 runs 15 residues. J was trimmed by 5 bases and V by 2 bases; bases with no gene match: 7. The CDR3 nucleotides read TGTGCCAGCAGCTTAAGGCGGGGGGCAGGGGAGACCCAGTACTTC. Amino acid sequence: CASSLRRGAGETQYF.